The T cell receptor (beta chain) described here comes from a study of T cell responses to AZD1222 COVID-19 vaccine. Study-wide results and limits: The study sampled repertoires only after the peak T cell response. Clonal diversity was possibly underestimated, and the donors were mostly white British, with more females.

Points on this clone: Antigen specificity is unknown.

TCRdb's copy holds only in-frame clones and misses some; the assay was immunoSEQ multiplex PCR. The sample contains about 92,000 clones, approximately 86% of which appear only once. V was trimmed by 0 bases and J by 5 bases, leaving 7 bases between them. The CDR3 runs 13 residues. Germline V lookup: CDR1 LGHDT, CDR2 YNNKEL (reference sequence). The sequencing used peripheral blood, collected on day 0 of MenACWY control vaccination. The chain has TRBV3-1 (or the pseudogene TRBV3-2) and TRBJ1-1; no reliable D call. This TCR was recovered from an adult in good health. Here the CDR3 reads CASSQDMDTEAFF. The CDR3 coding sequence is TGTGCCAGCAGCCAAGATATGGATACTGAAGCTTTCTTT.